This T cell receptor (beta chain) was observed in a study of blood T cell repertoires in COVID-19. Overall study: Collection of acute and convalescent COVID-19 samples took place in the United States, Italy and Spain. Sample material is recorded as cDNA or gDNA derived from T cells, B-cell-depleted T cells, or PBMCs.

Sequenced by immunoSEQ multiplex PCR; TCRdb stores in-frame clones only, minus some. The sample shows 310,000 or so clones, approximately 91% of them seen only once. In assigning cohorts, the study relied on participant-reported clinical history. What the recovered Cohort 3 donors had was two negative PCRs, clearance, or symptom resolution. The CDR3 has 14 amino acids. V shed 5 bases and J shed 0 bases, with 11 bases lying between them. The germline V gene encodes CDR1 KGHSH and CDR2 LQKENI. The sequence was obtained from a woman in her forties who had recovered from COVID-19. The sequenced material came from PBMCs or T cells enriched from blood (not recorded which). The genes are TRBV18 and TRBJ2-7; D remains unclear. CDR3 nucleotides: TGTGCCAGCTCAATACAGTCCCCCTCCTACGAGCAGTACTTC. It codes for CASSIQSPSYEQYF. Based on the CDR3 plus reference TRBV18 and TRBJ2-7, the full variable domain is NAGVMQNPRHLVRRRGQEARLRCSPMKGHSHVYWYRQLPEEGLKFMVYLQKENIIDESGMPKERFSAEFPKEGPSILRIQQVVRGDSAAYFCASSIQSPSYEQYFGPGTRLTVT.